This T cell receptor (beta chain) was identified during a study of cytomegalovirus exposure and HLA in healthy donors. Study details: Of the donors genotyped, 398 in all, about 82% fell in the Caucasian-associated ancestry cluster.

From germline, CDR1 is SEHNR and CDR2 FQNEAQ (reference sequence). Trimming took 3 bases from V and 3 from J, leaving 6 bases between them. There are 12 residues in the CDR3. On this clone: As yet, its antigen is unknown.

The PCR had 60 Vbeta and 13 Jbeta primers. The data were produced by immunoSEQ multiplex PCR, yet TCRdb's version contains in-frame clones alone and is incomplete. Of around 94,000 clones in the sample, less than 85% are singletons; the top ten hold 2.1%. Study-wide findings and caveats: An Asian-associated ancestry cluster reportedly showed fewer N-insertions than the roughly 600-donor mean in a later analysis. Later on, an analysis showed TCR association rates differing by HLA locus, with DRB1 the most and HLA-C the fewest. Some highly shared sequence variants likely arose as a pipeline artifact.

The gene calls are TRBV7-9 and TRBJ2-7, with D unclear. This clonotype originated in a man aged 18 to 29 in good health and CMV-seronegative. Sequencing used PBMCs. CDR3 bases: TGTGCCAGCAGCTTCATACTCTACGAGCAGTACTTC. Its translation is CASSFILYEQYF.